This record covers a single TCR beta chain. Different DNA sequences within this sample yield the same CDR3. This entry is derived from a study of technical replicates of blood from several donors. The germline V gene has CDR1 DFQATT and CDR2 SNEGSKA (reference sequence). The V gene lost 6 bases and the J gene lost 4 bases, with 9 bases spanning the gap. The CDR3 contains 11 residues. Libraries were prepared by immunoSEQ multiplex PCR; TCRdb keeps only in-frame clonotypes and omits some of them. Among around 60,000 clones, 75% to 90% were seen once, and the ten largest hold approximately 5%. The rearrangement joins TRBV20-1 to TRBJ2-5; D uncertain. The sequenced sample consisted of PBMCs. The sequence came from a human donor in good health. Some clones in this sample may be carry-over from other donors' samples. The CDR3 loop reads CSASLGETQYF. The CDR3 coding sequence is TGCAGTGCCTCCCTCGGAGAGACCCAGTACTTC.